A selection of T cell receptor beta chains follows, all from one sample in a study of blood T cell repertoires in COVID-19. TCRdb's table, derived via immunoSEQ multiplex PCR, lists solely in-frame clones and lacks some. The sample consists of about 300,000 clones, around 89% of them appearing once. Material for sequencing was peripheral blood. All receptors come from a woman in her forties or fifties with COVID-19, enrolled during active disease. CDR3s include the opening cysteine and the closing phenylalanine or tryptophan. The D gene is left open where the match is weak. Rows may omit the clone size; those that give it use once, few, many or a size class.

v_gene: TRBV6-4
d_gene: NA
abundance: once
j_gene: TRBJ2-3
CDR3aa: CASSAGATDTQYF
CDR3nt: TGTGCCAGCAGTGCAGGGGCCACAGATACGCAGTATTTT

v_gene: TRBV9
d_gene: TRBD1
abundance: NA
j_gene: TRBJ2-7
CDR3aa: CASSRGQGAREQYF
CDR3nt: TGTGCCAGCTCCCGGGGACAGGGGGCTCGTGAGCAGTACTTC

v_gene: TRBV5-4
d_gene: TRBD2
abundance: NA
j_gene: TRBJ2-2
CDR3aa: CASSLCPSGRCTGELFF
CDR3nt: TGTGCCAGCAGCTTGTGTCCTAGCGGGAGGTGCACCGGGGAGCTGTTTTTT

v_gene: TRBV4-1
d_gene: NA
abundance: NA
j_gene: TRBJ1-5
CDR3aa: CASSQERQAFSPQHF
CDR3nt: TGCGCCAGCAGCCAAGAACGACAGGCCTTCTCCCCCCAGCATTTT

v_gene: TRBV5-1
d_gene: NA
abundance: NA
j_gene: TRBJ2-1
CDR3aa: CASSLVWSGISGNEQFF
CDR3nt: TGCGCCAGCAGCTTGGTATGGTCAGGGATCAGTGGCAATGAGCAGTTCTTC

v_gene: TRBV18
d_gene: TRBD1
abundance: NA
j_gene: TRBJ2-7
CDR3aa: CASSPPGTGAYEQYF
CDR3nt: TGTGCCAGCTCACCGCCCGGGACAGGGGCCTACGAGCAGTACTTC

v_gene: TRBV11-3
d_gene: NA
abundance: NA
j_gene: TRBJ2-7
CDR3aa: CASSLTGGGTYEQYF
CDR3nt: TGTGCCAGCAGCTTAACGGGTGGGGGCACCTACGAGCAGTACTTC

v_gene: TRBV12-5
d_gene: TRBD2
abundance: NA
j_gene: TRBJ2-7
CDR3aa: CASGHSGITYEQYF
CDR3nt: TGTGCTAGTGGGCATAGCGGGATTACCTACGAGCAGTACTTC

v_gene: TRBV19
d_gene: NA
abundance: NA
j_gene: TRBJ2-1
CDR3aa: CASSPSDFNEQFF
CDR3nt: TGTGCCAGTAGTCCCTCGGACTTCAATGAGCAGTTCTTC

v_gene: TRBV7-7
d_gene: NA
abundance: NA
j_gene: TRBJ1-1
CDR3aa: CASSLSGNTEAFF
CDR3nt: TGTGCCAGCAGCTTATCGGGGAACACTGAAGCTTTCTTT

v_gene: TRBV13
d_gene: TRBD1
abundance: once
j_gene: TRBJ1-4
CDR3aa: CASSERQGTDEKLFF
CDR3nt: TGTGCCAGCAGCGAAAGACAGGGTACGGATGAAAAACTGTTTTTT

v_gene: TRBV19
d_gene: TRBD1
abundance: few
j_gene: TRBJ1-6
CDR3aa: CASSPRQGTNSPLHF
CDR3nt: TGTGCCAGTAGTCCCCGACAGGGAACTAATTCACCCCTCCACTTT

v_gene: TRBV7-9
d_gene: TRBD2
abundance: NA
j_gene: TRBJ2-3
CDR3aa: CASSFYSGSGDTQYF
CDR3nt: TGTGCCAGCAGCTTTTATAGCGGGAGTGGAGATACGCAGTATTTT

v_gene: TRBV20-1
d_gene: TRBD2
abundance: once
j_gene: TRBJ2-5
CDR3aa: CSASDPLAGGETQYF
CDR3nt: TGCAGTGCTAGTGATCCACTAGCGGGAGGGGAGACCCAGTACTTC

v_gene: TRBV30
d_gene: TRBD2
abundance: NA
j_gene: TRBJ2-3
CDR3aa: CAWSVWVGRADTQYF
CDR3nt: TGTGCCTGGAGTGTATGGGTCGGGAGGGCAGATACGCAGTATTTT

v_gene: TRBV5-1
d_gene: TRBD2
abundance: NA
j_gene: TRBJ2-6
CDR3aa: CASRQQAGGRASGANVLTF
CDR3nt: TGCGCCAGCAGGCAGCAGGCTGGCGGGAGGGCCTCTGGGGCCAACGTCCTGACTTTC

v_gene: TRBV12-3/TRBV12-4
d_gene: TRBD1
abundance: NA
j_gene: TRBJ2-7
CDR3aa: CASRLQGYEQYF
CDR3nt: TGTGCCAGCAGACTACAGGGGTACGAGCAGTACTTC

v_gene: TRBV5-1
d_gene: NA
abundance: NA
j_gene: TRBJ2-5
CDR3aa: CASSFFSEEETQYF
CDR3nt: TGCGCCAGCAGCTTTTTTTCAGAAGAAGAGACCCAGTACTTC

v_gene: TRBV7-9
d_gene: NA
abundance: once
j_gene: TRBJ2-7
CDR3aa: CASSSSPRQASYEQYF
CDR3nt: TGTGCCAGCAGCTCCTCTCCCCGACAGGCGTCCTACGAGCAGTACTTC

v_gene: TRBV14
d_gene: NA
abundance: NA
j_gene: TRBJ1-1
CDR3aa: CASSPEGRANTEAFF
CDR3nt: TGTGCCAGCAGCCCTGAAGGGCGGGCGAACACTGAAGCTTTCTTT

v_gene: TRBV5-1
d_gene: TRBD2
abundance: NA
j_gene: TRBJ2-1
CDR3aa: CASSSVAGSSYNEQFF
CDR3nt: TGCGCCAGCAGTAGCGTAGCGGGAAGCTCCTACAATGAGCAGTTCTTC

v_gene: TRBV24-1
d_gene: NA
abundance: NA
j_gene: TRBJ1-3
CDR3aa: CATSDPRGSGNTIYF
CDR3nt: TGTGCCACCAGTGACCCCCGGGGGTCTGGAAACACCATATATTTT

v_gene: TRBV2
d_gene: NA
abundance: NA
j_gene: TRBJ2-5
CDR3aa: CASNRFTGETQYF
CDR3nt: TGTGCCAGCAATCGATTTACGGGAGAGACCCAGTACTTC

v_gene: TRBV6-1
d_gene: NA
abundance: NA
j_gene: TRBJ2-5
CDR3aa: CASSDIQIGGAQETQYF
CDR3nt: TGTGCCAGCAGTGATATCCAAATAGGGGGAGCCCAAGAGACCCAGTACTTC

v_gene: TRBV7-9
d_gene: NA
abundance: once
j_gene: TRBJ1-1
CDR3aa: CFSTRTANTEAFF
CDR3nt: TGTTTCTCAACCCGGACAGCGAACACTGAAGCTTTCTTT

v_gene: TRBV5-4
d_gene: NA
abundance: NA
j_gene: TRBJ2-3
CDR3aa: CASSSGQGQGTQYF
CDR3nt: TGTGCCAGCAGCTCTGGACAAGGTCAAGGTACGCAGTATTTT

v_gene: TRBV19
d_gene: NA
abundance: NA
j_gene: TRBJ1-1
CDR3aa: CASMEWGPNTEAFF
CDR3nt: TGTGCCAGTATGGAGTGGGGGCCGAACACTGAAGCTTTCTTT

v_gene: TRBV7-5
d_gene: NA
abundance: NA
j_gene: TRBJ2-7
CDR3aa: CVRRGLAGEQYF
CDR3nt: TGTGTCAGACGCGGACTAGCGGGCGAGCAGTACTTC

v_gene: TRBV5-4
d_gene: NA
abundance: NA
j_gene: TRBJ2-1
CDR3aa: CASSPGTDYNEQFF
CDR3nt: TGTGCCAGCAGCCCTGGGACTGACTACAATGAGCAGTTCTTC

v_gene: TRBV5-4
d_gene: TRBD1
abundance: few
j_gene: TRBJ2-5
CDR3aa: CASSLLQGARETQYF
CDR3nt: TGTGCCAGCAGCTTATTGCAGGGGGCGAGGGAGACCCAGTACTTC

v_gene: TRBV29-1
d_gene: NA
abundance: NA
j_gene: TRBJ2-1
CDR3aa: CSVSAPVTGRVGEQFF
CDR3nt: TGCAGCGTTTCAGCCCCTGTCACAGGTCGAGTCGGTGAGCAGTTCTTC

v_gene: TRBV19
d_gene: NA
abundance: NA
j_gene: TRBJ2-3
CDR3aa: CASSMAEPTDTQYF
CDR3nt: TGTGCCAGTAGTATGGCAGAACCCACAGATACGCAGTATTTT

v_gene: TRBV14
d_gene: TRBD1
abundance: medium-sized
j_gene: TRBJ1-2
CDR3aa: CASSPGQEGTGYTF
CDR3nt: TGTGCCAGCAGCCCAGGACAGGAGGGGACTGGCTACACCTTC

v_gene: TRBV2
d_gene: TRBD2
abundance: NA
j_gene: TRBJ2-1
CDR3aa: CASRPGTNLYNEQFF
CDR3nt: TGTGCCAGCAGGCCCGGGACTAACCTTTACAATGAGCAGTTCTTC

v_gene: TRBV7-9
d_gene: TRBD2
abundance: NA
j_gene: TRBJ2-5
CDR3aa: CASSLGVTSGVNQETQYF
CDR3nt: TGTGCCAGCAGCTTAGGGGTCACTAGCGGGGTTAACCAAGAGACCCAGTACTTC

v_gene: TRBV9
d_gene: TRBD2
abundance: NA
j_gene: TRBJ2-2
CDR3aa: CASSVTSGRVTGELFF
CDR3nt: TGTGCCAGCAGCGTGACCAGCGGGAGGGTCACCGGGGAGCTGTTTTTT

v_gene: TRBV6-5
d_gene: NA
abundance: NA
j_gene: TRBJ1-1
CDR3aa: CASKRGDTEAFF
CDR3nt: TGTGCCAGCAAGCGCGGGGACACTGAAGCTTTCTTT

v_gene: TRBV5-1
d_gene: TRBD1
abundance: NA
j_gene: TRBJ2-7
CDR3aa: CASSFYGQGGHEQYF
CDR3nt: TGCGCCAGCAGCTTTTACGGACAGGGGGGGCACGAGCAGTACTTC

v_gene: TRBV7-9
d_gene: TRBD2
abundance: NA
j_gene: TRBJ2-5
CDR3aa: CASSLGTSGRGETQYF
CDR3nt: TGTGCCAGCAGCTTAGGAACTAGCGGGAGGGGAGAGACCCAGTACTTC

v_gene: TRBV30
d_gene: NA
abundance: NA
j_gene: TRBJ1-1
CDR3aa: CAWSPDSGAEAFF
CDR3nt: TGTGCCTGGAGTCCTGATAGTGGTGCTGAAGCTTTCTTT

v_gene: TRBV10-3
d_gene: NA
abundance: NA
j_gene: TRBJ1-2
CDR3aa: CAISGGGNYGYTF
CDR3nt: TGTGCCATCAGTGGGGGGGGGAACTATGGCTACACCTTC

v_gene: TRBV13
d_gene: NA
abundance: NA
j_gene: TRBJ2-1
CDR3aa: CASSLEPNSYNEQFF
CDR3nt: TGTGCCAGCAGCTTAGAGCCCAACTCCTACAATGAGCAGTTCTTC

v_gene: TRBV11-3
d_gene: NA
abundance: NA
j_gene: TRBJ2-1
CDR3aa: CASSLDLTSNEQFF
CDR3nt: TGTGCCAGCAGCTTAGATCTTACTTCCAATGAGCAGTTCTTC

v_gene: TRBV7-6
d_gene: TRBD2
abundance: NA
j_gene: TRBJ2-1
CDR3aa: CASSETGTSGNEQFF
CDR3nt: TGTGCCAGCAGCGAGACCGGGACTAGCGGCAATGAGCAGTTCTTC

v_gene: TRBV6-5
d_gene: TRBD2
abundance: NA
j_gene: TRBJ2-1
CDR3aa: CASSQLAGGRLEQFF
CDR3nt: TGTGCCAGCAGTCAACTAGCGGGAGGTAGGCTTGAGCAGTTCTTC

v_gene: TRBV13
d_gene: TRBD1
abundance: NA
j_gene: TRBJ2-5
CDR3aa: CASSLAGTGAETQYF
CDR3nt: TGTGCCAGCAGCTTAGCCGGGACAGGGGCCGAGACCCAGTACTTC

v_gene: TRBV2
d_gene: TRBD1
abundance: NA
j_gene: TRBJ1-5
CDR3aa: CASSRPGTGTSNQPQHF
CDR3nt: TGTGCCAGCAGTAGACCCGGGACAGGGACTAGCAATCAGCCCCAGCATTTT